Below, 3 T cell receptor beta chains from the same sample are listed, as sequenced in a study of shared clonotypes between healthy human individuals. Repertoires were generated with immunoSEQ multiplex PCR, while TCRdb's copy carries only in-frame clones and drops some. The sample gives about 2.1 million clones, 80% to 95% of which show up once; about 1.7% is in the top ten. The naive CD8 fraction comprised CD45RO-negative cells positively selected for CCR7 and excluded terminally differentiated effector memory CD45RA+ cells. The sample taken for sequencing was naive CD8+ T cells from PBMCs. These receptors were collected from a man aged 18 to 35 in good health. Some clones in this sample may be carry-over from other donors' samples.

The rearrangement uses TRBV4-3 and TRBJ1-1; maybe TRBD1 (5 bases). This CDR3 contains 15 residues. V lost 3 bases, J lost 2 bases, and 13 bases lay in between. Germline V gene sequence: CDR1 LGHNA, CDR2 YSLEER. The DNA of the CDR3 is TGCGCCAGCAGCCAGGGCTACAGGAGAAACACTGAAGCTTTCTTT. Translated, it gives CASSQGYRRNTEAFF.

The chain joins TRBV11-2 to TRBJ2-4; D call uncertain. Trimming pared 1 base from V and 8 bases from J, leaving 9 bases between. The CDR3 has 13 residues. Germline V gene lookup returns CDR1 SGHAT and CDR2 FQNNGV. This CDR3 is CASSLVRGYIQYF. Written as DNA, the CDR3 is TGTGCCAGCAGCTTAGTTCGTGGATACATTCAGTACTTC.

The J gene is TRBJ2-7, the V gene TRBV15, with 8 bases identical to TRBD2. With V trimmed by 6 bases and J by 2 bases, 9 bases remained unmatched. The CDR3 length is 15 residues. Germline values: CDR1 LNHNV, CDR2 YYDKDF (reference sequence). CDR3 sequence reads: CATSSGAGPTYEQYF. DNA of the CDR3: TGTGCCACCAGTAGCGGGGCAGGACCGACCTACGAGCAGTACTTC.